Here is one TCR beta chain with its context. The hyperthyroidism was newly diagnosed and had lasted under 2 months; the patients were aged 18 to 65. Thyroid ultrasound and orbital computed tomography, with clinical symptoms and serum thyroxine and TRAb, informed diagnoses. This specimen belongs to a study of T cells in Graves' hyperthyroidism and ophthalmopathy. The CDR3 loop spans 17 amino acids. The junction had 12 bases not matched to a gene; V was cut back by 7 bases and J by 5 bases. Germline V gene data show CDR1 as SNHLY and CDR2 as FYNNEI. TCR beta CDR3 regions were amplified from RNA. TCR CDR3 underwent first-round RT-PCR with the HTBI primer set. TCRdb reprocessed the multiplex PCR reads with MiXCR, giving one entry per CDR3 protein. The data hold about 290,000 distinct CDR3 sequences, with approximately 15% observed a single time.

The chain is built from TRBV2 and TRBJ1-6; 9 bases match TRBD1. The sequencing sample was made of blood. The sequence derives from a woman in her 40s with Graves' hyperthyroidism. The CDR3 sequence is CASTRLSDRGNNSPLHF. Here the CDR3 DNA reads TGTGCCAGCACCAGACTCTCGGACAGGGGCAATAATTCACCCCTCCACTTT.